Shown below are 15 T cell receptor beta chains from a single sample sequenced in a study of blood T cell repertoires in COVID-19. The data were produced by immunoSEQ multiplex PCR, yet TCRdb's version contains in-frame clones alone and is incomplete. The sample shows 40,000 to 60,000 clones, 84% of them seen only once. The sample consisted of peripheral blood. These receptors were taken from a man aged 45-65 years with acute or convalescent COVID-19.

This rearrangement joins TRBV7-9 to TRBJ1-5, with 9 nucleotides matching TRBD1. The ends lost 5 bases at V and 6 bases at J; junction bases unmatched: 5. This CDR3 has 14 amino acids. The germline V gene has CDR1 SEHNR and CDR2 FQNEAQ (reference sequence). In DNA form, the CDR3 reads TGTGCCAGCAGCATACAGGGGGCGGGTCAGCCCCAGCATTTT. It yields the protein CASSIQGAGQPQHF. Filled out from reference TRBV7-9 and TRBJ1-5, the complete variable domain reads DTGVSQNPRHKITKRGQNVTFRCDPISEHNRLYWYRQTLGQGPEFLTYFQNEAQLEKSRLLSDRFSAERPKGSFSTLEIQRTEQGDSAMYLCASSIQGAGQPQHFGDGTRLSIL.

In the case of this clone: Additional DNA sequences in this sample encode the identical CDR3. The rearrangement joins TRBV27 to TRBJ1-2, with D maybe TRBD1 (5 bases). The CDR3 totals 11 residues. V was pared by 5 bases and J by 7 bases, with 8 bases between. CDR1 and CDR2 (germline): MNHEY, SMNVEV (reference sequence). The CDR3 is CASSSGGGYTF. The CDR3 DNA reads TGTGCCAGCAGTAGCGGGGGTGGCTACACCTTC.

V gene TRBV4-1 combines with J gene TRBJ1-2; D gene ambiguous. The CDR3 sequence is 15 residues long. Germline lookup yields CDR1 MGHRA and CDR2 YSYEKL. V shed 0 bases and J shed 8 bases, with 16 bases lying between them. The CDR3 region has the DNA TGCGCCAGCAGCCAAGATGGGCCGATCGTTCGAGGCTACACCTTC. Protein: CASSQDGPIVRGYTF.

The chain combines TRBV2 with TRBJ1-6, with D hard to call. The CDR3 is made up of 12 amino acids. Trimming took off 6 bases at V and 9 bases at J, with 9 bases between the two ends. Germline lookup yields CDR1 SNHLY and CDR2 FYNNEI. The CDR3 here is CASRRDRSPLHF. The CDR3 DNA follows: TGTGCCAGCAGGCGGGATCGTTCACCCCTCCACTTT.

V and J are TRBV19 and TRBJ2-2; the match to TRBD1 covers 8 bases. This CDR3 has 14 amino acids. Looked up from germline, CDR1 is LNHDA and CDR2 is SQIVND (reference sequence). With 1 base clipped from V and 6 bases from J, the junction kept 1 base outside the gene matches. The CDR3 loop reads CASSIVQGAGELFF. The CDR3 region has the DNA TGTGCCAGTAGTATAGTACAGGGGGCCGGGGAGCTGTTTTTT.

The chain links TRBV28 to TRBJ2-1, with D perhaps matching TRBD2 (6 bases). CDR1 and CDR2 (germline): MDHEN, SYDVKM. CDR3 length equals 12 residues. V dropped 7 bases and J dropped 4 bases, with 8 bases sitting between them. The CDR3 sequence: CASKGLYNEQFF. DNA for the CDR3: TGTGCCAGCAAGGGACTTTACAATGAGCAGTTCTTC.

This rearrangement joins TRBV4-1 to TRBJ1-5; the D is unclear. Germline-derived CDR1 and CDR2 are MGHRA and YSYEKL. V lost 0 bases and J 11 bases, leaving 11 bases between the germline ends. This CDR3 is built from 13 residues. The CDR3 region is CASSQDSRSAQHF. As DNA, the CDR3 is TGCGCCAGCAGCCAAGATTCCAGGTCGGCCCAGCATTTT.

This chain joins TRBV7-2 and TRBJ1-2, with D possibly being TRBD1 (6 bases). V gave up 6 bases and J gave up 4 bases, with 12 bases separating them. This CDR3 is 13 amino acids long. The germline CDR1 and CDR2 sequences are SGHTA and FQGNSA. CDR3 protein: CASRPGVGYGYTF. CDR3 in DNA: TGTGCCAGCAGGCCAGGGGTAGGCTATGGCTACACCTTC.

The rearrangement joins TRBV6-5 to TRBJ2-5; 7 nucleotides align to TRBD1. Trimming removed 5 bases from V and 5 bases from J; junction bases left unmatched: 11. CDR1 is MNHEY and CDR2 is SVGAGI in the germline V gene. The CDR3 sequence is 15 residues long. The DNA for the CDR3 is TGTGCCAGCAGTACGATACAGGGGACGGGGGAGACCCAGTACTTC. This translates into CASSTIQGTGETQYF.

This clone has more than one count but fewer than ten. The chain couples TRBV9 to TRBJ2-1, with D maybe TRBD1 (6 bases). The CDR3 is 16 amino acids. The germline V and J ends were trimmed by 0 bases and 7 bases, with 17 bases remaining between them. Per germline, CDR1 SGDLS and CDR2 YYNGEE. The chain's CDR3 is CASSVVGGQYKNEQFF. For the CDR3, the DNA is TGTGCCAGCAGCGTAGTAGGGGGACAATACAAGAATGAGCAGTTCTTC.

The V and J genes are TRBV5-1 and TRBJ1-3; D uncertain. CDR1 and CDR2 from the germline V gene are SGHRS and YFSETQ. This CDR3 is 15 amino acids long. V shed 4 bases and J shed 0 bases, with 11 bases lying between them. CDR3 sequence: CASSPEVLSGNTIYF. The CDR3 DNA is TGCGCCAGCAGCCCCGAGGTACTCTCTGGAAACACCATATATTTT.

This clone is classed as medium-sized. This rearrangement joins TRBV27 to TRBJ2-7; tentative D call: TRBD2 (5 bases). Per the germline V gene, CDR1 is MNHEY and CDR2 is SMNVEV (reference sequence). The CDR3 is made up of 15 amino acids. Trimming cost V 5 bases and J 6 bases, with 20 bases left between them. CDR3 coding DNA: TGTGCCAGCAGTATCGGCAGCCGAGGCCTAGCCGAGCAGTACTTC. Its protein product is CASSIGSRGLAEQYF.

This clone was observed a handful of times. This sequence joins TRBV11-2 and TRBJ1-5; unclear D gene. The germline V gene encodes CDR1 SGHAT and CDR2 FQNNGV. The V end lost 0 bases, the J end lost 3 bases, and 6 bases lay between the germline ends. The CDR3 has 14 amino acids. The CDR3 loop is CASSLERLNQPQHF. CDR3 coding DNA: TGTGCCAGCAGCTTAGAAAGACTCAATCAGCCCCAGCATTTT.

The J gene is TRBJ2-1, the V gene TRBV9, with TRBD2 as a possible D gene (6 bases). The CDR3 consists of 15 residues. V dropped 0 bases and J dropped 1 base, with 8 bases sitting between them. Germline CDR1 is SGDLS and CDR2 is YYNGEE. CDR3 residues: CASSVGGNSYNEQFF. CDR3 in DNA: TGTGCCAGCAGCGTAGGCGGGAATTCCTACAATGAGCAGTTCTTC.

This chain connects TRBV7-9 to TRBJ1-2, with 10 bases identical to TRBD1. The CDR3 has 15 amino acids. The germline V gene encodes CDR1 SEHNR and CDR2 FQNEAQ (reference sequence). The V gene end was trimmed by 4 bases and the J gene end by 8 bases; junction bases not matched to a gene: 10. The CDR3 here is CASSSDRGLSWGYTF. For the CDR3, the DNA is TGTGCCAGCAGCTCCGACAGGGGGCTCTCTTGGGGCTACACCTTC.